This T cell receptor beta chain was observed in a study of cytomegalovirus exposure and HLA in healthy donors. The study's findings and limits: Common viral pathogens (according to a later analysis) appeared linked to several of the most significant clusters. Later analysis identified some 16,000 TCR beta sequences associated with HLA alleles, using a false discovery rate threshold of 0.05. Associated with cytomegalovirus, according to the listing, were 150 to 200 TCR beta chains.

60 Vbeta and 13 Jbeta primers were used in PCR. TCRdb's table, derived via immunoSEQ multiplex PCR, lists solely in-frame clones and lacks some. This table has more than 85,000 clones, approximately 81% appearing once. The germline CDR1 and CDR2 sequences are SGHRS and YFSETQ. V dropped 0 bases and J dropped 4 bases, with 12 bases sitting between them. This CDR3 spans 15 amino acids. Remarks on this clone: Its cognate antigen is unknown.

The sequence derives from a woman aged 25 to 39 in good health and CMV-seronegative. Sequencing was performed on PBMCs. This chain uses TRBV5-1 with TRBJ2-3, with D perhaps matching TRBD1 (5 bases). The CDR3 DNA is TGCGCCAGCAGCTTGGGAAGGGGAAGTTCAGATACGCAGTATTTT. Its protein product is CASSLGRGSSDTQYF.